This TCR beta chain was retrieved from a study of OX40 agonist ivuxolimab in advanced cancers. Study as a whole: Administration of intravenous ivuxolimab to patients occurred every 2 weeks at 0.01 to 10 mg/kg.

Libraries were prepared by immunoSEQ multiplex PCR; TCRdb keeps only in-frame clonotypes and omits some of them. In the table there are 45,000 to 65,000 clones, about nine tenths of which are singletons. V shed 7 bases, J shed 2 bases, and the junction held 3 bases outside the gene matches. The CDR3 totals 13 residues. In germline, CDR1 is SGHRS, CDR2 YFSETQ. The study's findings and limits: Low normalized T-cell clonal expansion also characterized some of the nonresponders. Average numbers of expanded clones were greater in CD8+ T cells than in CD4+.

Points on this clone: As yet, its antigen is unknown.

This sequence joins TRBV5-1 and TRBJ2-3; 8 bases map to TRBD2. The sequences come from CD4+ or CD8+ T cells sorted from blood, collected in a trial of the OX40 agonist ivuxolimab. The TCR sequence derives from an adult with an advanced solid tumor such as melanoma, head and neck, liver or kidney cancer. For the CDR3, the DNA is TGCGCCAGCGGTAGCGGGGCCACAGATACGCAGTATTTT. Protein: CASGSGATDTQYF.